The clone carrying this T cell receptor (beta chain) turned up a few times. Its antigen remains unknown. Alongside a J-beta primer mix, a sample-barcoded 5' primer served in a second PCR lasting 7 to 11 cycles. One entry per CDR3 protein results from TCRdb running MiXCR on the 5' RACE reads. The sample records some 1,800,000 distinct CDR3 sequences, more than 35% being singletons. Each sample provided at least 6 micrograms of extracted total RNA. These data originate in a study of blood T cells in healthy people across ages. General study points: Older age coincided with a roughly linear decline in TCR beta diversity per million T cells. It was the long-lived donors that had more naive CD4+ cells and higher diversity than aged donors.

The TCR comes from a human donor in good health. Input material: blood.

The CDR3 here is CASSYTGQGVLLGSGNTIYF. The CDR3 nucleotides are TGTGCCAGCAGTTACACGGGACAGGGCGTACTTTTGGGCTCTGGAAACACCATATATTTT. The rearrangement joins TRBV6-5 to TRBJ1-3; 9 bases line up with TRBD1. J lost 0 bases, V lost 2 bases, and 14 bases had no gene match. CDR1 is MNHEY, CDR2 SVGAGI, per germline. The CDR3 covers 20 residues.